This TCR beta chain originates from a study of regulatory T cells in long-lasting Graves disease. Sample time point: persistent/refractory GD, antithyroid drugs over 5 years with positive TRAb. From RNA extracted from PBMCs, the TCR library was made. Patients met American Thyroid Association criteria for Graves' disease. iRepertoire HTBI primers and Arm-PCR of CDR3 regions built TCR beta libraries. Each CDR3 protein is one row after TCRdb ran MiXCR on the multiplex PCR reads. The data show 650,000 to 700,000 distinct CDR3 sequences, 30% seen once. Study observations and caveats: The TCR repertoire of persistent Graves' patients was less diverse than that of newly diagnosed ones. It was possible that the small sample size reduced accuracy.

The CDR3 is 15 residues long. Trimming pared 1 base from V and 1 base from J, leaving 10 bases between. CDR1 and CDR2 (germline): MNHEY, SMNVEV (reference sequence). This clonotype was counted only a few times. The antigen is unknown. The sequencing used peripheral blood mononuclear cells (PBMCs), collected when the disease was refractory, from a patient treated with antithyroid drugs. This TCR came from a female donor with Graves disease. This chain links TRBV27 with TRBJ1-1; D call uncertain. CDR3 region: CASSLLPAENTEAFF. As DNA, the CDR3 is TGTGCCAGCAGTTTATTACCCGCGGAGAACACTGAAGCTTTCTTT.